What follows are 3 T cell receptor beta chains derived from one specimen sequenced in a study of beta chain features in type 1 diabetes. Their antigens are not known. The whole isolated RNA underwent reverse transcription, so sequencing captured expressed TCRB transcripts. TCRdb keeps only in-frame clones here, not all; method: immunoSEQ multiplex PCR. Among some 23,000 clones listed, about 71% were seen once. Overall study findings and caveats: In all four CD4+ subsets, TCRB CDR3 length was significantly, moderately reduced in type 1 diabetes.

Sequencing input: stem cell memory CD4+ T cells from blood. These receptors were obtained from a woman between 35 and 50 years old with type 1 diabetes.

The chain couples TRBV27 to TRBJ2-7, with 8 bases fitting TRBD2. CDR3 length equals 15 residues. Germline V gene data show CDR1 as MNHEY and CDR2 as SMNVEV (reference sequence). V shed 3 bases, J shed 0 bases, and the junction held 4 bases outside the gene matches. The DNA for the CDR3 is TGTGCCAGCAGTTTGAGCGGGACTAGCTCCTACGAGCAGTACTTC. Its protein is CASSLSGTSSYEQYF.

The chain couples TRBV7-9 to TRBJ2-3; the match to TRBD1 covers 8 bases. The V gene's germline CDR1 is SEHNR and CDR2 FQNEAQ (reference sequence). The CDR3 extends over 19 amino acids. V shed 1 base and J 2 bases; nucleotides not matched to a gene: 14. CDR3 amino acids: CASSLDPRDRSRNTDTQYF. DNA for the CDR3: TGTGCCAGCAGCTTAGACCCCCGGGACAGGAGTCGTAACACAGATACGCAGTATTTT.

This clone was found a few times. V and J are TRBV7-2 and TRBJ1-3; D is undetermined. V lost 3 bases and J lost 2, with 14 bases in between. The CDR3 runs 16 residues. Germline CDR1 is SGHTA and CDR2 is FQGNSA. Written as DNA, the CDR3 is TGTGCCAGCAGCTTTGCGGGAGGAGTGACTGGAAACACCATATATTTT. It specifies CASSFAGGVTGNTIYF.